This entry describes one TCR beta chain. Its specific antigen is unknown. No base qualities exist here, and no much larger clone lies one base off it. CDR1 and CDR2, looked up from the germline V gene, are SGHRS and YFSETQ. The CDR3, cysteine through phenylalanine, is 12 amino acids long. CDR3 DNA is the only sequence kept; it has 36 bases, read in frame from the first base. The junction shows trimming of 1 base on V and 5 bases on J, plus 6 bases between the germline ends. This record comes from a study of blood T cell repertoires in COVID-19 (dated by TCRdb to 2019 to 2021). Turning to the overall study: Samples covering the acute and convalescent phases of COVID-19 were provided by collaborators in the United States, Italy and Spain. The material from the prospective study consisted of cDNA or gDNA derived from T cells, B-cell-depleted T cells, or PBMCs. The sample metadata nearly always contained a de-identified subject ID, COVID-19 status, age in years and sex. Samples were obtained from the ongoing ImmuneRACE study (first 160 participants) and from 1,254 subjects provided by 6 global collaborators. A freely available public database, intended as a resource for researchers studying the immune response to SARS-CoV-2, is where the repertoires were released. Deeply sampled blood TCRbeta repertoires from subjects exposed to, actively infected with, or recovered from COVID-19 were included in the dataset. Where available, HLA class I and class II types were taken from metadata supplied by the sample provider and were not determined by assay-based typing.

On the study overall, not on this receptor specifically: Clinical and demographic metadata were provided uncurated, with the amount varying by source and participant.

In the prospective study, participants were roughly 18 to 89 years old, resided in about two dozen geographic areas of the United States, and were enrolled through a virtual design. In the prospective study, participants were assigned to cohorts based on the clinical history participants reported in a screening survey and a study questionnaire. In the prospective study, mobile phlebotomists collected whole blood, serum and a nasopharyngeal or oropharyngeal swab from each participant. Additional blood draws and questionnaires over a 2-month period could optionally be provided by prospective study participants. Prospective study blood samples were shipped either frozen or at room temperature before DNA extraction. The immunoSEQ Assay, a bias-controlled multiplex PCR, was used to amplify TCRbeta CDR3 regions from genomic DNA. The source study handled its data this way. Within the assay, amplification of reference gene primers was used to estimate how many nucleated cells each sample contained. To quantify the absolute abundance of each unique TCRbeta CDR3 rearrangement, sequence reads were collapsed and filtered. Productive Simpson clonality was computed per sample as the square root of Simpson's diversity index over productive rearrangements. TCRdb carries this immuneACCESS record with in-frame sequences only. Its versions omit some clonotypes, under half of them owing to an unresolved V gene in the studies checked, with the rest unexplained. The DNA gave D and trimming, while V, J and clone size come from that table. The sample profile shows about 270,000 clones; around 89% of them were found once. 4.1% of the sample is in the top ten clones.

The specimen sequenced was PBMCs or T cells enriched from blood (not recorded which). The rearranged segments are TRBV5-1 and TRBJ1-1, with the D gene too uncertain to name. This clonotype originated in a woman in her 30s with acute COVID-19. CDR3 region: CASSLYGTEAFF. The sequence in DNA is TGCGCCAGCAGCTTGTACGGGACTGAAGCTTTCTTT.